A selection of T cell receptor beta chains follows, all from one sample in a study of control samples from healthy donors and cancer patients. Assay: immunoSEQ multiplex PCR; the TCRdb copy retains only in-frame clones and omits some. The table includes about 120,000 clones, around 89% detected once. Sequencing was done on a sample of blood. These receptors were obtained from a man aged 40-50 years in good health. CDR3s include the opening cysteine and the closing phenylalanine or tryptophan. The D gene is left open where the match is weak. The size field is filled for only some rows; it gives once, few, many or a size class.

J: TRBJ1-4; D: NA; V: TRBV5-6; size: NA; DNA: TGTGCCAGCAGCTTGGACGGGGCCGGTGAAAAACTGTTTTTT; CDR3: CASSLDGAGEKLFF
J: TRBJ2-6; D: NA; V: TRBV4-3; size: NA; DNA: TGCGCCAGCAGCCAAGAGGGCGGGCTCTCTGGGGCCAACGTCCTGACTTTC; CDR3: CASSQEGGLSGANVLTF
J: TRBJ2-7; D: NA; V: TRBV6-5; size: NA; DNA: TGTGCCAGCAGTTACTCGAGAGGTACCTACGAGCAGTACTTC; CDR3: CASSYSRGTYEQYF
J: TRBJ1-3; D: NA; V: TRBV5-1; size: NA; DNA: TGCGCCAGCAGCATGACGGGAAACACCATATATTTT; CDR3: CASSMTGNTIYF
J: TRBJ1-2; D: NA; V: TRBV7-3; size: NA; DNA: TGTGCCAGCAGCTTAACCCCAGTGGTCGGGGCATATGGCTACACCTTC; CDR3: CASSLTPVVGAYGYTF
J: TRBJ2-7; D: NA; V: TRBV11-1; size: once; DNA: TGTGCCAGCAGCTTAGGTTGGGGCGGAAACTCCTACGAGCAGTACTTC; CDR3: CASSLGWGGNSYEQYF
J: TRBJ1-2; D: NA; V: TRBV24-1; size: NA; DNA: TGTGCCACCAGTGATGCAGGTCGGAACTATGGCTACACCTTC; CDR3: CATSDAGRNYGYTF
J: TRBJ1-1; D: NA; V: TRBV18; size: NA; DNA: TGTGCCAGCTCACCTGGTACAGGGAGCACTGAAGCTTTCTTT; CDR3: CASSPGTGSTEAFF
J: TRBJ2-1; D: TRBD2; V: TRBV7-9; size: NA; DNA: TGTGCCAGCAGCCCCGGGGGGGGTGAGCAGTTCTTC; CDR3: CASSPGGGEQFF
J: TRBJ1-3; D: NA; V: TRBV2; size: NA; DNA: TGTGCCAGCAGTGTTCAGGGAAGCTCTGGAAACACCATATATTTT; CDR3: CASSVQGSSGNTIYF
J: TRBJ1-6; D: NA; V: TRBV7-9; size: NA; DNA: TGTGCCAGCAGCTTAGAACTCTATGGGGATTCACCCCTCCACTTT; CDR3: CASSLELYGDSPLHF
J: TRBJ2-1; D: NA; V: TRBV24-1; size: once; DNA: TGTGCCACCAGTGATTTGGGCCGGGACAATGAGCAGTTCTTC; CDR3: CATSDLGRDNEQFF
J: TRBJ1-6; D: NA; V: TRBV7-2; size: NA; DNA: TGTGCCAGCAGCGTACAGGGTTTGGATAATTCACCCCTCCACTTT; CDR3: CASSVQGLDNSPLHF
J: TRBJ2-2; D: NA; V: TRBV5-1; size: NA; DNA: TGCGCCAGCAGCTTGGGGGCATCAGGAAACACCGGGGAGCTGTTTTTT; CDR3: CASSLGASGNTGELFF
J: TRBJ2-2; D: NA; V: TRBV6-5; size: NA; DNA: TGTGCCAGCAGTTATTTTCAGTACACCGGGGAGCTGTTTTTT; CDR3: CASSYFQYTGELFF
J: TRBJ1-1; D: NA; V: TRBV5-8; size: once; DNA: TGTGCCAGCAGCTTTACAGGGATCCCGTCAGCTTTCTTT; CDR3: CASSFTGIPSAFF
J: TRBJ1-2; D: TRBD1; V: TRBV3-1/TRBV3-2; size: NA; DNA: TGTGCCAGCAGCCAATCCTCAGGACAGGGGGCGTCGGGCTACACCTTC; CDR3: CASSQSSGQGASGYTF
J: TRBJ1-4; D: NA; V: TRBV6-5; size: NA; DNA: TGTGCCAGCTGCAGAACAACTAATGAAAAACTGTTTTTT; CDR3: CASCRTTNEKLFF
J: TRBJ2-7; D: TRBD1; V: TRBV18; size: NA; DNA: TGTGCCAGCTCCATGGGACAGCTCTCCTACGAGCAGTACTTC; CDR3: CASSMGQLSYEQYF
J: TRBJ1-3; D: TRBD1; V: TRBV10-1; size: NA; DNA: TGCGCCAGCAGTGTAAACAGGGGTGCCCCTGGAAACACCATATATTTT; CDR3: CASSVNRGAPGNTIYF
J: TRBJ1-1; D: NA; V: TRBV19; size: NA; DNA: TGTGCCAGTAGTAGATGGACAGAGAACACTGAAGCTTTCTTT; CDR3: CASSRWTENTEAFF
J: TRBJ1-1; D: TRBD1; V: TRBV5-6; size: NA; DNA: TGTGCCAGCACAGCAGGGGGCTGGAGGACTGAAGCTTTCTTT; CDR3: CASTAGGWRTEAFF
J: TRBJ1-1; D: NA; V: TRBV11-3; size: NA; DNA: TGTGCCAGCAAGAGCCAGGGGATGAACACTGAAGCTTTCTTT; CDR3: CASKSQGMNTEAFF
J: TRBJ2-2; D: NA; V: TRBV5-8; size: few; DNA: TGTGCCAGCAGCTTGGTACAGGGGAACACCGGGGAGCTGTTTTTT; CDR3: CASSLVQGNTGELFF